These T cell receptor beta chains were read from a single sample in a study of neurological immune-mediated disorders. Via MiXCR, TCRdb re-called the 5' RACE reads, giving one row per CDR3 protein. The sample holds about 41,000 distinct CDR3 sequences; around 2.5% are singletons and the top ten take approximately 12%. Sequencing input: PBMCs. Receptor source: a man younger than 45 with multiple sclerosis. CDR3s leave out the opening cysteine and the closing phenylalanine or tryptophan. A D gene is named only where the DNA matches it firmly.

CDR3aa | d_gene | v_gene
ASSFSDYEQY | . | TRBV28
ASKPMFGDQPQH | . | TRBV5-1
ASSLGGAYNEQF | . | TRBV5-5
ATSKFTYSYNEQF | . | TRBV15
ASSLFSGPGQPQH | . | TRBV5-1
SASYGTSYNEQF | TRBD2 | TRBV20-1
SAQAGADYNEQF | TRBD2 | TRBV20-1
ASSIGGRSNQPQH | . | TRBV19
SARDLTSAYTEAF | . | TRBV20-1
ASRSTGITDTQY | TRBD1 | TRBV5-1
ASGTGLETQY | TRBD1 | TRBV5-6
SAREAGGELGGYT | TRBD1 | TRBV20-1
ASTRTMNTEAF | . | TRBV12-3/TRBV12-4
SAEGGREFSNEQF | . | TRBV20-1
ASSLPTSGLRTDTQY | TRBD2 | TRBV5-1
ASSPFDSEETQY | . | TRBV18
SARDNYEQY | . | TRBV20-1
SASAGLRQGGWNTEAF | TRBD1 | TRBV20-1
ASTPLGNTQY | . | TRBV7-2
ASRQGYNEQF | . | TRBV27
SVGLYTGELF | . | TRBV29-1
ASSETWERGQETQY | . | TRBV9
ASSFGDSKGNEQF | TRBD1 | TRBV12-3/TRBV12-4
SAREGQGALNEQF | TRBD1 | TRBV20-1
AISPRTSGNYEQY | TRBD2 | TRBV10-3
ASSSGLLEQY | . | TRBV12-3/TRBV12-4
ASSWEGQNYGYT | . | TRBV5-1
AISSARNEQF | . | TRBV10-3
SVVGGLQSVGETQY | . | TRBV29-1
ASSAGVSMNTEAF | . | TRBV7-9